The 32 T cell receptor beta chains below were found in one sample sequenced in a study of Graves' ophthalmopathy and Graves' hyperthyroidism. For repertoire sequencing, the TCR beta CDR3 regions were amplified from RNA transcripts. An initial RT-PCR round employing HTBI primers preceded a second-round multiplex PCR. One entry per CDR3 protein, called by TCRdb with MiXCR from the multiplex PCR reads. The sample yields 400,000 to 450,000 distinct CDR3 sequences, under 25% seen once. Sequencing input: peripheral blood. All receptors derive from a woman between 18 and 29 years old with stable Graves' hyperthyroidism.

This chain uses TRBV7-2 with TRBJ1-5; perhaps TRBD1 as D (5 bases). Germline V gene lookup returns CDR1 SGHTA and CDR2 FQGNSA. V lost 10 bases to trimming and J lost 7 bases, with 14 bases between them. This CDR3 is built from 12 residues. DNA for the CDR3: TGTGCCACCCGACGGGCAGGGCAGCCCCAGCATTTT. Translated, it gives CATRRAGQPQHF. The whole variable domain, remainder taken from reference TRBV7-2 and TRBJ1-5, is GAGVSQSPSNKVTEKGKDVELRCDPISGHTALYWYRQSLGQGLEFLIYFQGNSAPDKSGLPSDRFSAERTGGSVSTLTIQRTQQEDSAVYLCATRRAGQPQHFGDGTRLSIL.

DNA of the CDR3: TGTGCCAGCAGTCCCGGGCCCCTTCGTGGCTACGAGCAGTACTTC. Protein sequence: CASSPGPLRGYEQYF. The chain carries TRBV7-2 and TRBJ2-7, with D unresolved. The CDR3 runs 15 residues. V was pared by 6 bases and J by 3 bases, with 18 bases between. CDR1 is SGHTA and CDR2 is FQGNSA in the germline V gene.

Many counts were recorded for this clonotype. The chain employs TRBV6-5 and TRBJ1-5; TRBD1 matches 7 bases. Per germline, CDR1 MNHEY and CDR2 SVGAGI. Trimming at V came to 5 bases and at J to 3 bases, leaving 4 bases not matched to a gene. The CDR3 runs 14 residues. The CDR3: CASSLQGDNQPQHF. The CDR3 DNA follows: TGTGCCAGCAGTCTTCAGGGGGACAATCAGCCCCAGCATTTT.

Ten or more counts support this clonotype. The V and J genes are TRBV12-3 or TRBV12-4 and TRBJ1-2; tentatively, D is TRBD1 (6 bases). V lost 6 bases, J lost 3 bases, and 17 bases lay in between. The length of the CDR3 is 15 residues. The CDR3 DNA is TGTGCCAGCAGATCCACAGGGAGGCACGACTATGGCTACACCTTC. Translating it yields CASRSTGRHDYGYTF.

The chain carries TRBV20-1 and TRBJ2-7; 7 bases align to TRBD2. After removal of 1 base from V and 2 bases from J, the junction contained 8 bases not matched to a gene. This CDR3 spans 15 amino acids. Looked up from germline, CDR1 is DFQATT and CDR2 is SNEGSKA (reference sequence). CDR3 sequence: CSARGRLADPYEQYV. The DNA of the CDR3 is TGCAGTGCTAGAGGTCGGCTAGCGGACCCCTACGAGCAGTACGTC.

This clonotype has more than one count but fewer than ten. The V and J genes are TRBV6-1 and TRBJ1-1; unclear D gene. The CDR3 is 14 residues long. V lost 0 bases and J 1 base, leaving 6 bases between the germline ends. Germline lookup yields CDR1 MNHNS and CDR2 SASEGT. CDR3: CASSEAGRNTEAFF. DNA for the CDR3: TGTGCCAGCAGTGAAGCTGGCAGGAACACTGAAGCTTTCTTT.

Many counts were recorded for this clonotype. This chain uses TRBV20-1 with TRBJ1-1; a weak D match, TRBD1 (6 bases). The CDR3 runs to 16 residues. V was pared by 0 bases and J by 1 base, with 15 bases between. Germline CDR1 is DFQATT and CDR2 is SNEGSKA (reference sequence). The CDR3 loop is CSARDPTGPSNTEAFF. The CDR3 DNA is TGCAGTGCTAGAGATCCGACAGGCCCCTCGAACACTGAAGCTTTCTTT.

This chain connects TRBV12-3 or TRBV12-4 to TRBJ2-7, with D unresolved. The V end was cut by 7 bases, the J end by 7 bases, with 17 bases between. The CDR3 runs to 13 residues. The CDR3 loop reads CASTQGPIREQYF. CDR3 nucleotide sequence: TGTGCCAGCACCCAAGGACCAATACGAGAGCAGTACTTC.

In its sample, this clonotype was seen many times. V gene TRBV7-2 combines with J gene TRBJ2-2; the D is unclear. This CDR3 spans 14 amino acids. V was shortened by 1 base and J by 5 bases, with 8 bases between the two germline ends. Germline V lookup: CDR1 SGHTA, CDR2 FQGNSA. CDR3 region: CASSLEYGTGELFF. The CDR3 DNA sequence: TGTGCCAGCAGCTTAGAGTACGGTACCGGGGAGCTGTTTTTT.

The sample holds one count of this clonotype. CDR3 bases: TGTGCCAGCAGTTTGCAGGGGCTCACTAATGAAAAACTGTTTTTT. Translated, it gives CASSLQGLTNEKLFF. The chain has TRBV12-3 or TRBV12-4 and TRBJ1-4; TRBD1 might be the D (6 bases). V was pared by 3 bases and J by 2 bases, with 10 bases between. The CDR3 totals 15 residues.

The chain uses TRBV4-1 and TRBJ2-7, with D possibly matching TRBD2 (5 bases). The germline V and J ends were trimmed by 5 bases and 3 bases, with 26 bases remaining between them. The CDR3 consists of 18 residues. Germline assignment: CDR1 MGHRA and CDR2 YSYEKL. CDR3 bases: TGCGCCAGCAGCGCCTCTCTAGCCCGTAAAACTCTGGGCTACGAGCAGTACTTC. As protein: CASSASLARKTLGYEQYF.

This clonotype was seen at least ten times. The rearrangement joins TRBV10-3 to TRBJ1-2, with TRBD1 matching 8 bases. Germline V gene lookup returns CDR1 ENHRY and CDR2 SYGVKD. V was pared by 6 bases and J by 3 bases, with 12 bases of the junction left unmatched. The CDR3 spans 16 residues. CDR3 region: CAIRDGQGKGDYGYTF. The CDR3 DNA follows: TGTGCCATCAGAGATGGACAGGGTAAAGGAGACTATGGCTACACCTTC.

This clonotype has at least ten counts. V is TRBV10-3 and J is TRBJ2-7; D is unresolved. CDR1 is ENHRY, CDR2 SYGVKD, per germline. CDR3 length: 13 amino acids. Trimming shortened V by 0 bases and J by 2 bases, and 5 bases separated the two germline ends. CDR3 coding DNA: TGTGCCATCAGTGAGTCCGGACCCTACGAGCAGTACTTC. Protein sequence: CAISESGPYEQYF.

This clonotype was observed many times. The rearrangement links TRBV7-8 to TRBJ1-3; TRBD1 might be the D (5 bases). V lost 0 bases and J lost 2, with 14 bases in between. Germline assignment: CDR1 SGHVS and CDR2 FQNEAQ. This CDR3 comprises 17 residues. CDR3 protein: CASSLALPEGTGNTIYF. In nucleotides, the CDR3 is TGTGCCAGCAGCTTAGCGCTACCCGAGGGGACTGGAAACACCATATATTTT.

In its sample, this clonotype was seen many times. Sequence at one end of the junction differs from germline and may be a read error. The chain joins TRBV7-2 to TRBJ1-5, with TRBD1 identical over 8 bases. The V gene's germline CDR1 is SGHTA and CDR2 FQGNSA. The CDR3 consists of 14 residues. CDR3 sequence (DNA): TGTGCCAGCAACAATGGACAGGGCGATCAGCCCCGGCATTTT. Protein sequence: CASNNGQGDQPRHF. Combining the CDR3 with reference TRBV7-2 and TRBJ1-5 gives the whole variable domain GAGVSQSPSNKVTEKGKDVELRCDPISGHTALYWYRQSLGQGLEFLIYFQGNSAPDKSGLPSDRFSAERTGGSVSTLTIQRTQQEDSAVYLCASNNGQGDQPRHFGDGTRLSIL.

The table lists this clonotype with a few counts. The chain carries TRBV2 and TRBJ2-7; D is unclear. The CDR3 sequence is 10 residues long. The V gene's germline CDR1 is SNHLY and CDR2 FYNNEI. V lost 8 bases to trimming and J lost 6 bases, with 8 bases between them. CDR3 in amino acids: CASSLVEQYF. The CDR3 nucleotides are TGTGCCAGCTCCCTCGTCGAGCAGTACTTC.

At least ten counts were recorded for this clonotype. This rearrangement joins TRBV29-1 to TRBJ2-5; D not resolved. Trimming left V 4 bases short and J 7 bases short, with 16 bases between. This CDR3 is built from 13 residues. CDR1 SQVTM and CDR2 ANQGSEA come from the germline V gene. In nucleotides, the CDR3 is TGCAGCGTTGTGAGGCAGTTAACCGCGACCCAGTACTTC. Encoded protein: CSVVRQLTATQYF.

This clonotype has ten or more counts. The chain uses TRBV12-3 or TRBV12-4 and TRBJ2-6; 7 nucleotides align to TRBD1. This CDR3 spans 15 amino acids. Trimming cost V 9 bases and J 0 bases; bases outside gene matches: 5. The CDR3 DNA follows: TGTGCCAGTGGGACAGTCAACTCTGGGGCCAACGTCCTGACTTTC. It is translated as CASGTVNSGANVLTF.

This clonotype was seen repeatedly, ten times or more. The rearrangement uses TRBV11-2 and TRBJ1-2; weak D call: TRBD1 (5 bases). This CDR3 is 14 amino acids long. Germline V gene lookup returns CDR1 SGHAT and CDR2 FQNNGV. V gave up 5 bases and J gave up 8 bases, with 18 bases separating them. The CDR3 spells CASSPRDLGSGYTF. Written as DNA, the CDR3 is TGTGCCAGCAGCCCACGGGACCTCGGCAGCGGCTACACCTTC.

The chain couples TRBV4-1 to TRBJ1-5; 10 bases are shared with TRBD1. The CDR3 runs to 15 residues. Per the germline V gene, CDR1 is MGHRA and CDR2 is YSYEKL. With V trimmed by 4 bases and J by 8 bases, 8 bases remained unmatched. The CDR3 sequence: CASSPGQGFKEPQHF. In DNA, the CDR3 is TGCGCCAGCAGCCCGGGACAGGGGTTCAAGGAGCCCCAGCATTTT.

There are many counts of this clonotype. The V gene is TRBV3-1, the J gene TRBJ2-5; TRBD1 agrees at 8 bases. V shed 5 bases, J shed 5 bases, and the junction held 7 bases outside the gene matches. CDR1 and CDR2 (germline): LGHDT, YNNKEL (reference sequence). CDR3 length equals 14 residues. The CDR3 sequence is CASSARQGLETQYF. The CDR3, as DNA: TGTGCCAGCAGCGCGAGACAGGGGCTGGAGACCCAGTACTTC.

This clonotype has a handful of counts. The chain uses TRBV12-3 or TRBV12-4 and TRBJ1-2; D gene ambiguous. This CDR3 is 17 amino acids long. The V and J ends lost 1 base and 2 bases respectively, with 17 bases between them. CDR3 coding DNA: TGTGCCAGCAGTTTAGGTCGGCGGGTTGGAAGGAACTATGGCTACACCTTC. Amino acids: CASSLGRRVGRNYGYTF.

The table lists this clonotype with many counts. The DNA of the CDR3 is TGTGCCAGCAGAGAGGACGCCAACACCGGGGAGCTGTTTTTT. It encodes CASREDANTGELFF. The chain couples TRBV2 to TRBJ2-2; D not resolved. V lost 6 bases and J 2 bases, leaving 10 bases between the germline ends. The V gene's germline CDR1 is SNHLY and CDR2 FYNNEI. The CDR3 loop spans 14 amino acids.

Written as DNA, the CDR3 is TGTGCCAGTAGTACGTTGGGCGGCGAAAACATTCAGTACTTC. Residues: CASSTLGGENIQYF. The chain joins TRBV19 to TRBJ2-4; D uncertain. Per the germline V gene, CDR1 is LNHDA and CDR2 is SQIVND (reference sequence). The germline V and J ends were trimmed by 4 bases and 5 bases, with 12 bases remaining between them. CDR3 length equals 14 residues.

This clonotype was detected many times. As DNA, the CDR3 is TGTGCCACCAGTGCTGACGCAGGCGAAGCTTTCTTT. Amino acids: CATSADAGEAFF. The chain employs TRBV24-1 and TRBJ1-1; no reliable D call. Deletions cut 5 bases from V and 8 bases from J, with 11 bases between. CDR1 is KGHDR, CDR2 SFDVKD, per germline. The CDR3 has 12 residues.

The table lists this clonotype with many counts. V usage is TRBV7-2 and J usage is TRBJ2-5, with a weak D call TRBD2 (6 bases). This CDR3 is built from 15 residues. The germline V gene has CDR1 SGHTA and CDR2 FQGNSA. Trimming stripped 5 bases from V and 4 bases from J, with 17 bases between. CDR3 DNA: TGTGCCAGCAGCCCGCATGGGGACTCGGGAGAGACCCAGTACTTC. Its translation is CASSPHGDSGETQYF.

This chain joins TRBV3-1 and TRBJ1-1, with a possible D match to TRBD1 (6 bases). Trimming cost V 3 bases and J 3 bases, with 11 bases left between them. The germline V gene has CDR1 LGHDT and CDR2 YNNKEL (reference sequence). The CDR3 loop spans 14 amino acids. The CDR3 region is CASSQTYRDTEAFF. The CDR3 DNA reads TGTGCCAGCAGCCAGACGTACAGGGACACTGAAGCTTTCTTT.

This clonotype occurred many times. The V gene is TRBV25-1, the J gene TRBJ1-2; TRBD1 matches at 10 bases. Germline assignment: CDR1 MGHDK and CDR2 SYGVNS. V lost 4 bases and J lost 4; bases outside the gene matches: 6. This CDR3 is built from 15 residues. This CDR3 reads CASSARDRGSYGYTF. In DNA form, the CDR3 reads TGTGCCAGCAGTGCCCGGGACAGGGGCTCCTATGGCTACACCTTC.

The V and J genes are TRBV6-1 and TRBJ1-1; possible D gene TRBD1, 6 bases. Germline CDR1 reads MNHNS; CDR2 reads SASEGT. This CDR3 comprises 14 residues. V lost 11 bases to trimming and J lost 5 bases, with 21 bases between them. CDR3 in amino acids: CASFTGGGRTEAFF. The CDR3 nucleotides read TGTGCCTCTTTCACAGGAGGGGGACGGACTGAAGCTTTCTTT.

This clonotype was detected a few times. A much larger clonotype is one base distant, so this may be a read error. The CDR3 coding sequence is TGTGCCACCAGTGGTTTGGAAAGAGTTGCGGGCCTCCCCGGGGAGCTGTTTTTT. Its translation: CATSGLERVAGLPGELFF. V usage is TRBV24-1 and J usage is TRBJ2-2, with D perhaps matching TRBD2 (5 bases). The CDR3 loop spans 18 amino acids. Germline V gene lookup returns CDR1 KGHDR and CDR2 SFDVKD.

This clonotype showed up just a few times. The rearrangement links TRBV6-5 to TRBJ1-1; possible D gene TRBD1, 6 bases. The CDR3 spans 13 residues. CDR1 is MNHEY, CDR2 SVGAGI, per germline. Trimming removed 4 bases from V and 12 bases from J, with 18 bases in between. The CDR3: CASSSTDSGGPFF. CDR3 nucleotides: TGTGCCAGCAGTTCTACGGACAGCGGCGGTCCTTTCTTT.

This clonotype occurred many times. The rearrangement joins TRBV7-2 to TRBJ2-5; 7 bases are shared with TRBD2. This CDR3 has 13 residues. Germline assignment: CDR1 SGHTA and CDR2 FQGNSA. V trimming: 5 bases; J trimming: 7 bases; junction bases outside the gene matches: 7. The CDR3 DNA reads TGTGCCAGCAGCGTAACTAGCGCGGGGACCCAGTACTTC. Translation: CASSVTSAGTQYF.